These T cell receptor beta chains were read from a single sample in a study of CD8+CD57+ T cells in acquired aplastic anemia. From the reads, TCRdb called clonotypes with MiXCR, one entry per CDR3 protein. The sample holds fewer than 200,000 distinct CDR3 sequences, 63% seen once. The sequencing input was sorted CD4+, CD8+, or CD8+CD57+ T cells (not recorded which) from PBMCs. These receptors came from a human donor in good health. The CDR3 runs from the conserved cysteine through the conserved F or W. The D gene is left open where the match is weak. The size field is filled for only some rows; it gives once, few, many or a size class.

J gene,D gene,clone size,V gene,CDR3 protein,CDR3 DNA
TRBJ2-1,NA,NA,TRBV25-1,CASSPDVRDEQFF,TGTGCCAGCAGTCCCGACGTCCGGGACGAGCAGTTCTTC
TRBJ1-1,NA,NA,TRBV11-2,CASSLPASTEAFF,TGTGCCAGCAGCTTGCCAGCGAGCACTGAAGCTTTCTTT
TRBJ1-4,NA,NA,TRBV2,CASSDPGRVEKLFF,TGTGCCAGCAGTGACCCCGGCAGGGTTGAAAAACTGTTTTTT
TRBJ1-4,NA,NA,TRBV7-9,CASSLSQGLGEKLFF,TGTGCCAGCAGCTTAAGTCAGGGATTGGGTGAAAAACTGTTTTTT
TRBJ1-1,TRBD1,few,TRBV10-1,CASSERGTGPNTEAFF,TGCGCCAGCAGTGAAAGGGGGACAGGCCCGAACACTGAAGCTTTCTTT
TRBJ2-1,NA,once,TRBV11-3,CASSLGAMNEQFF,TGTGCCAGCAGCCTGGGGGCCATGAATGAGCAGTTCTTC
TRBJ1-5,NA,NA,TRBV11-2,CASSQDILNQPQHF,TGTGCCAGCAGCCAAGATATCCTAAATCAGCCCCAGCATTTT
TRBJ1-2,TRBD1,many,TRBV9,CASSVAPTGAVYGYTF,TGTGCCAGCAGCGTAGCCCCGACAGGGGCAGTCTATGGCTACACCTTC
TRBJ2-3,TRBD1,NA,TRBV6-5,CASSQGVTDTQYF,TGTGCCAGCAGTCAGGGGGTAACAGATACGCAGTATTTT
TRBJ2-7,NA,NA,TRBV20-1,CSALTLRALEGEQYF,TGCAGTGCCCTCACATTGAGGGCCCTAGAGGGGGAGCAGTACTTC
TRBJ1-1,NA,NA,TRBV20-1,CSASAGADNTEAFF,TGCAGTGCTAGTGCGGGGGCGGACAACACTGAAGCTTTCTTT
TRBJ2-7,NA,NA,TRBV7-9,CASSLSDNYEQYF,TGTGCCAGCAGCTTATCCGACAACTACGAGCAGTACTTC
TRBJ2-7,NA,many,TRBV7-8,CASSLDLSTYEQYF,TGTGCCAGCAGCTTAGACCTGTCCACCTACGAGCAGTACTTC
TRBJ2-7,TRBD1,NA,TRBV7-8,CASSPGPGQAYEQYF,TGTGCCAGCAGCCCTGGACCGGGACAGGCCTACGAGCAGTACTTC
TRBJ2-1,TRBD1,many,TRBV19,CASRPAGTAYNEQFF,TGTGCCAGTAGACCCGCCGGGACAGCCTACAATGAGCAGTTCTTC
TRBJ2-2,TRBD1,NA,TRBV4-3,CASSQRDRDTGELFF,TGCGCCAGCAGCCAAAGGGACAGGGACACCGGGGAGCTGTTTTTT
TRBJ2-2,NA,NA,TRBV5-1,CASSLAHRQNTGELFF,TGTGCCAGCAGCTTGGCGCACAGACAGAACACCGGGGAGCTGTTTTTT
TRBJ2-7,NA,many,TRBV6-1,CASSEGKYWEQYF,TGTGCCAGCAGTGAAGGGAAGTACTGGGAGCAGTACTTC
TRBJ2-3,NA,once,TRBV7-2,CASSLAQRQPQYF,TGTGCCAGCAGCTTAGCGCAAAGACAGCCCCAGTATTTT
TRBJ2-1,NA,few,TRBV11-2,CASSWGPASRDEQFF,TGTGCCAGCAGCTGGGGTCCGGCTAGTCGCGATGAGCAGTTCTTC
TRBJ2-7,NA,few,TRBV11-2,CASSLGRSYEQYF,TGTGCCAGCAGCTTAGGTCGCAGCTACGAGCAGTACTTC
TRBJ1-1,TRBD1,NA,TRBV7-2,CASSSRTGLAFF,TGTGCCAGCAGCTCCAGGACAGGGCTAGCTTTCTTT
TRBJ2-7,NA,many,TRBV9,CASSPWGGTAYEQYF,TGTGCCAGCAGCCCCTGGGGGGGGACAGCCTACGAGCAGTACTTC
TRBJ2-7,NA,NA,TRBV20-1,CSASQGLYEQYF,TGCAGTGCTAGTCAAGGTCTCTACGAGCAGTACTTC
TRBJ2-7,NA,once,TRBV11-3,CASRHRGGEQYF,TGTGCCAGCAGACACAGGGGAGGCGAGCAGTACTTC
TRBJ2-5,TRBD2,NA,TRBV7-9,CASSQGTSVQETQYF,TGCGCCAGCAGCCAAGGGACTAGTGTACAAGAGACCCAGTACTTC
TRBJ2-7,NA,NA,TRBV9,CASSAEGPYEQYF,TGTGCCAGCAGCGCCGAGGGACCCTACGAGCAGTACTTC
TRBJ2-1,TRBD2,many,TRBV7-9,CASSWGLAVYNEQFF,TGTGCCAGCAGCTGGGGACTAGCGGTATACAATGAGCAGTTCTTC
TRBJ2-5,TRBD2,many,TRBV5-1,CASSFSAGGVETQYF,TGCGCCAGCAGCTTTTCGGCGGGAGGCGTCGAGACCCAGTACTTC
TRBJ1-4,NA,many,TRBV19,CASSMRQDEKLFF,TGTGCCAGTAGTATGAGACAGGATGAAAAACTGTTTTTT
TRBJ2-3,NA,NA,TRBV12-3/TRBV12-4,CASSLVSGAYYF,TGTGCCAGCAGCTTAGTATCAGGGGCCTACTATTTT
TRBJ1-4,NA,few,TRBV2,CASSVREGGAEKLFF,TGTGCCAGCAGTGTCAGGGAAGGGGGTGCAGAAAAACTGTTTTTT
TRBJ1-4,TRBD1,once,TRBV2,CARGDRLVKKLFF,TGTGCCAGAGGGGACAGACTGGTGAAAAAACTGTTTTTT
TRBJ1-2,TRBD1,NA,TRBV20-1,CSAGDRSNYGYTF,TGCAGTGCTGGGGACAGATCTAACTATGGCTACACCTTC
TRBJ2-7,TRBD1,NA,TRBV7-9,CASSSNRGIGSYEQYF,TGTGCCAGCAGCTCCAACAGGGGGATCGGGTCCTACGAGCAGTACTTC